These 6 T cell receptor beta chains originate from one sample sequenced in a study of T cells after posttransplantation cyclophosphamide. Clones were read by immunoSEQ multiplex PCR, and TCRdb kept only the in-frame ones, dropping some. Listed for the sample are fewer than 40,000 clones, none seen a single time. Sequenced input: PBMCs. All receptors come from a woman in her fifties or sixties in good health and a related stem cell transplant donor.

This clone was seen repeatedly, ten times or more. The chain joins TRBV10-2 to TRBJ1-2; possibly TRBD1 for D (6 bases). The germline CDR1 and CDR2 sequences are WSHSY and SAAADI. The V end lost 5 bases, the J end lost 3 bases, and 10 bases lay between the germline ends. CDR3 length equals 13 residues. The CDR3 DNA follows: TGCGCCAGCAGTCTACAGGGATACTATGGCTACACCTTC. Translated, it gives CASSLQGYYGYTF.

Ten or more counts support this clone. The chain combines TRBV6-1 with TRBJ1-1, with D tentatively TRBD1 (6 bases). V was shortened by 1 base and J by 3 bases, with 12 bases between the two germline ends. CDR1 MNHNS and CDR2 SASEGT come from the germline V gene. CDR3 length: 15 residues. The CDR3 nucleotides read TGTGCCAGCAGTGAAGTTATAGGGGGATACACTGAAGCTTTCTTT. It specifies CASSEVIGGYTEAFF.

This clone was seen repeatedly, ten times or more. This chain links TRBV29-1 with TRBJ1-2; 9 bases line up with TRBD1. V shed 5 bases, J shed 0 bases, and the junction held 10 bases outside the gene matches. CDR1 and CDR2 (germline): SQVTM, ANQGSEA. The CDR3 is made up of 16 amino acids. In DNA form, the CDR3 reads TGCAGCGTTCCGCTATTTGGACAGGGGACTAACTATGGCTACACCTTC. Translation gives CSVPLFGQGTNYGYTF.

This clone was seen repeatedly, ten times or more. CDR3 sequence (DNA): TGTGCCAGCTCCCTGGACAGGACTAATGAAAAACTGTTTTTT. Translation gives CASSLDRTNEKLFF. The J gene is TRBJ1-4, the V gene TRBV2; 7 bases are a match to TRBD1. This CDR3 has 14 amino acids. Germline assignment: CDR1 SNHLY and CDR2 FYNNEI. J gave up 2 bases and V 8 bases, and 5 bases lay outside the gene matches.

This clone was counted between two and nine times. The gene calls are TRBV28 and TRBJ1-3, with D unclear. The CDR3 contains 13 residues. Germline CDR1 reads MDHEN; CDR2 reads SYDVKM. V was clipped by 5 bases and J by 4 bases, with 9 bases between them. CDR3 in DNA: TGTGCCAGCAGTCCCACGGGAGGAAACACCATATATTTT. Residues: CASSPTGGNTIYF.

The table lists this clone with many counts. The V call is TRBV4-1, the J call TRBJ1-5, with unresolved D. V was clipped by 4 bases and J by 5 bases, with 9 bases between them. This CDR3 contains 13 residues. The germline V gene has CDR1 MGHRA and CDR2 YSYEKL. The CDR3 nucleotides read TGCGCCAGCAGCCGAGAGAGGGATCAGCCCCAGCATTTT. It codes for CASSRERDQPQHF.